Sequencing of this T cell receptor (beta chain) was carried out in a study of cytomegalovirus exposure and HLA in healthy donors. For the study at large: An analysis done earlier identified 95 million to 140 million unique TCR beta sequences from about 179 million T cells. General study results and limits: A later analysis found TCR association rates differed by HLA locus, highest for DRB1 and lowest for HLA-C. Most TCRs appeared rarely, but some public TCRs recurred in many donors.

Trimming removed 1 base from V and 10 bases from J; junction bases left unmatched: 9. The CDR3 covers 17 residues. Per the germline V gene, CDR1 is MGHRA and CDR2 is YSYEKL. This clone was counted only a few times. What it binds is unknown. PCR used 60 Vbeta primers and 13 Jbeta primers. Some clones are missing from TCRdb's copy, which holds only in-frame ones; the method was immunoSEQ multiplex PCR. The data show about 120,000 clones, approximately 84% seen once. The sample was PBMCs. This TCR came from a man younger than 35 in good health and CMV-seropositive. This rearrangement joins TRBV4-1 to TRBJ2-1; TRBD2 agrees at 14 bases. The CDR3 DNA follows: TGCGCCAGCAGCCAAGTTTGGACTAGCGGGAGGTTAGCCGAGCAGTTCTTC. As protein: CASSQVWTSGRLAEQFF.